This T cell receptor beta chain was captured by sequencing in a study of T cells in Graves' hyperthyroidism and ophthalmopathy. Study as a whole: At the time of initial diagnosis and before any treatment, peripheral blood was collected. Study-level findings and limits: The model made its ophthalmopathy prediction, and onset followed a median approximately 6 months later.

CDR1 MNHEY and CDR2 SMNVEV come from the germline V gene (reference sequence). The CDR3 length is 15 residues. The ends lost 3 bases at V and 8 bases at J; junction bases unmatched: 11. This clonotype was seen a handful of times. What it binds is not known. Subjects aged 18 to 65 presented with newly diagnosed hyperthyroidism of less than 2 months' duration. Patients with uncontrolled infections, other autoimmune diseases, pregnancy or lactation were excluded. There were TCR beta CDR3 regions amplified from RNA transcripts. A set of HTBI primers served as the primers for a first-round RT-PCR of the TCR CDR3. Each CDR3 protein is one row after TCRdb ran MiXCR on the multiplex PCR reads. Among about 720,000 distinct CDR3 sequences, 16% were seen once, and the ten largest hold about 8.4%.

V is TRBV27 and J is TRBJ1-2; 8 bases are shared with TRBD1. This TCR was sampled from a man aged 18 to 30 with Graves' hyperthyroidism. The sample consisted of blood. CDR3 nucleotide sequence: TGTGCCAGCAGTTTGGACAGGGAGAGTTGGTGGGGCTACACCTTC. This encodes CASSLDRESWWGYTF.